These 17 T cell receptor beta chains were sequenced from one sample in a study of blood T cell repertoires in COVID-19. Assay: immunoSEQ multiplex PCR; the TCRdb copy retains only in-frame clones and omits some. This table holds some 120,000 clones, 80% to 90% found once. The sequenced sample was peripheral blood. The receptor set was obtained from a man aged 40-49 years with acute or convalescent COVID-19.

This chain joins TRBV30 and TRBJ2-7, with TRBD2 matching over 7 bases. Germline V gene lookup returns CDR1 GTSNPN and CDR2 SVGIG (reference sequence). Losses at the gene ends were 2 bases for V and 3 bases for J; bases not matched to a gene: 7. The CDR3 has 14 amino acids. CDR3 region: CAWSQGGGSYEQYF. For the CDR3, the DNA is TGTGCCTGGAGTCAAGGCGGGGGTAGCTACGAGCAGTACTTC.

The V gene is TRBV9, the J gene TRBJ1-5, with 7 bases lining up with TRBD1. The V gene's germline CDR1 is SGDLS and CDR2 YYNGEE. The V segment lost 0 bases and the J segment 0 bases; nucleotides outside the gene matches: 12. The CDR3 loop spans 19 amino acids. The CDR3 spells CASSVVNRGLPYSNQPQHF. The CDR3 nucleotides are TGTGCCAGCAGCGTAGTTAACAGGGGCTTACCTTATAGCAATCAGCCCCAGCATTTT.

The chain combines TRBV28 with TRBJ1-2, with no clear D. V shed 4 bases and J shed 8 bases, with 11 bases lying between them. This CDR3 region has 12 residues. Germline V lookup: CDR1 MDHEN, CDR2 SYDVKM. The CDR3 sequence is CASSSFGFGYTF. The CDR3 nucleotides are TGTGCCAGCAGTTCATTCGGTTTCGGCTACACCTTC.

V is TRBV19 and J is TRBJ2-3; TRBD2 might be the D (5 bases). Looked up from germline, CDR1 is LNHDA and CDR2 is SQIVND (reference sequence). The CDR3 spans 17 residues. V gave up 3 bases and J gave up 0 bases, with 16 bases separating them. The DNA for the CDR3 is TGTGCCAGTAGTATGGCGGGTGGAAGCGGAAGCACAGATACGCAGTATTTT. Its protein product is CASSMAGGSGSTDTQYF. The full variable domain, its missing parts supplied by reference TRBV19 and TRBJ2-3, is DGGITQSPKYLFRKEGQNVTLSCEQNLNHDAMYWYRQDPGQGLRLIYYSQIVNDFQKGDIAEGYSVSREKKESFPLTVTSAQKNPTAFYLCASSMAGGSGSTDTQYFGPGTRLTVL.

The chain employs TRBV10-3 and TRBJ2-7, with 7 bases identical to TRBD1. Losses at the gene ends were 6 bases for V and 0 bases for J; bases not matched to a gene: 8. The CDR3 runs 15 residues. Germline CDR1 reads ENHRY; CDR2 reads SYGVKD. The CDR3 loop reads CAISGDSSSSYEQYF. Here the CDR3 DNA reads TGTGCCATCAGCGGGGACAGCTCATCCTCCTACGAGCAGTACTTC.

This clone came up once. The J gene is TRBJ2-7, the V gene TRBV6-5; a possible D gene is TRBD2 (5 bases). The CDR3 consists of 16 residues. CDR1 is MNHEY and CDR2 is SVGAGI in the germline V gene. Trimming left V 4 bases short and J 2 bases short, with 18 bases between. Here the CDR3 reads CASSFRPIAGAYEQYF. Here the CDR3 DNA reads TGTGCCAGCAGTTTCCGACCAATAGCCGGGGCCTACGAGCAGTACTTC.

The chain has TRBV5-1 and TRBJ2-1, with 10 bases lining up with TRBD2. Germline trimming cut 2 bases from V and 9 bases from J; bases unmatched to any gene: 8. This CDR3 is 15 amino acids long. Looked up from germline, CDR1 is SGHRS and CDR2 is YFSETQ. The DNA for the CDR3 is TGCGCCAGCAGCTTTACCAGCGGGGGGGCAAGTGAGCAGTTCTTC. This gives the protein CASSFTSGGASEQFF.

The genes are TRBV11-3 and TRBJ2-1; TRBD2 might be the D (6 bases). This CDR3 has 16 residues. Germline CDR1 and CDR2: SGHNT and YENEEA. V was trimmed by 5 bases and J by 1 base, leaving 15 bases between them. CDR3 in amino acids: CASSRPKEGSYNEQFF. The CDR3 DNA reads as TGTGCCAGCAGCCGCCCCAAGGAGGGTTCCTACAATGAGCAGTTCTTC.

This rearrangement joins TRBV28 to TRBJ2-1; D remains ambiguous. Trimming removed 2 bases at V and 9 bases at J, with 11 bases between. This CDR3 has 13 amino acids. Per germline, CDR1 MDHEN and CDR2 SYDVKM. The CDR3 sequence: CASSLGRAFEQFF. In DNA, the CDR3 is TGTGCCAGCAGTTTAGGTCGAGCGTTTGAGCAGTTCTTC. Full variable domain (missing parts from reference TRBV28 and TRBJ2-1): DVKVTQSSRYLVKRTGEKVFLECVQDMDHENMFWYRQDPGLGLRLIYFSYDVKMKEKGDIPEGYSVSREKKERFSLILESASTNQTSMYLCASSLGRAFEQFFGPGTRLTVL.

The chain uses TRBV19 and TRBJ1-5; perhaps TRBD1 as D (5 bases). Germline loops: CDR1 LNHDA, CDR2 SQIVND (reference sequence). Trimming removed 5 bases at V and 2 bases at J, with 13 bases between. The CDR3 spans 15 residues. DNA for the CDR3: TGTGCCAGTAGTCTTCTGGGGGGAGGCAATCAGCCCCAGCATTTT. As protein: CASSLLGGGNQPQHF.

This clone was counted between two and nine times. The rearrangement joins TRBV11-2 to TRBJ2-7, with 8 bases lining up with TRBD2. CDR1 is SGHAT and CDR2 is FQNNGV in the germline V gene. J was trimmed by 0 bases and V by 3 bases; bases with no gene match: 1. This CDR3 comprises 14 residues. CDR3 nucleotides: TGTGCCAGCAGCTTCACTAGCGGCTCCTACGAGCAGTACTTC. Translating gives CASSFTSGSYEQYF.

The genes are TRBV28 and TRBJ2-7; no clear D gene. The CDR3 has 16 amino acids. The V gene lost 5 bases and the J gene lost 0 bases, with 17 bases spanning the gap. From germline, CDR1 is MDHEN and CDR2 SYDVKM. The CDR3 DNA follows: TGTGCCAGCAGTCCATCTGCAGCTTACAGCTCCTACGAGCAGTACTTC. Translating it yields CASSPSAAYSSYEQYF.

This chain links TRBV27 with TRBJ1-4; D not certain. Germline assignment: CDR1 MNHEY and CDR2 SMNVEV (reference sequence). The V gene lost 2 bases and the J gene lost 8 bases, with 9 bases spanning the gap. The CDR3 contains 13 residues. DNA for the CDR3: TGTGCCAGCAGTTTAATCGGCAGGGAAAAACTGTTTTTT. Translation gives CASSLIGREKLFF.

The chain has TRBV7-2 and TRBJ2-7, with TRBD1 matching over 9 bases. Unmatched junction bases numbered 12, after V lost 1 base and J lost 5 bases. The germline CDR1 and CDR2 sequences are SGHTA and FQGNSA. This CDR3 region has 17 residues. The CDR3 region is CASSLGPMGTGINEQYF. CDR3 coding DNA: TGTGCCAGCAGCTTAGGACCTATGGGGACAGGGATCAACGAGCAGTACTTC.

DNA for the CDR3: TGTGCCAGCAGCTTGGGCCGGACTCGGGCAGGTGAGCAGTTCTTC. Residues: CASSLGRTRAGEQFF. This sequence joins TRBV5-4 and TRBJ2-1, with a possible D match to TRBD2 (5 bases). Deletions cut 0 bases from V and 9 bases from J, with 16 bases between. CDR3 length: 15 amino acids. CDR1 and CDR2 from the germline V gene are SGHNT and YYREEE (reference sequence).

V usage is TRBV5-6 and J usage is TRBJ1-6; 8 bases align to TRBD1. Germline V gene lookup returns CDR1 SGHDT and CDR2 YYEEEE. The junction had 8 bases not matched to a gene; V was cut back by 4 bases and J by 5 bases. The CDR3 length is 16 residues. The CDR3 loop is CASSLDRGGDNSPLHF. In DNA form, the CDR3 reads TGTGCCAGCAGCCTCGACAGGGGAGGCGATAATTCACCCCTCCACTTT.

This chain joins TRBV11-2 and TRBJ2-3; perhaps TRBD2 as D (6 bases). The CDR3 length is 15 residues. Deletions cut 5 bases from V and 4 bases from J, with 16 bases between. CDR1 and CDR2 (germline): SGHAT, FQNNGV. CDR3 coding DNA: TGTGCCAGCAGCCGTAACGTAGGGGAGGCAGATACGCAGTATTTT. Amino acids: CASSRNVGEADTQYF. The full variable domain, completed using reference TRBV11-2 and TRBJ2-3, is EAGVAQSPRYKIIEKRQSVAFWCNPISGHATLYWYQQILGQGPKLLIQFQNNGVVDDSQLPKDRFSAERLKGVDSTLKIQPAKLEDSAVYLCASSRNVGEADTQYFGPGTRLTVL.